Listed here are 10 T cell receptor beta chains from one sample, sequenced in a study of a mutant IDH1 vaccine in newly diagnosed glioma. These receptors have no identified antigens. The time point denotes: week 11, during vaccination. The investigators gave 300 ug of mutant IDH1 20-mer peptide in each vaccine dose, together with topical imiquimod. Assay: immunoSEQ multiplex PCR; the TCRdb copy retains only in-frame clones and omits some. This sample yields some 23,000 clones, of which around 73% are seen a single time; around 8.2% belongs to the top ten. This material consisted of PBMCs, taken from a glioma patient whose treatment included an IDH1 peptide vaccine. The receptors shown here come from a woman in her late teens or twenties with glioma.

The genes are TRBV19 and TRBJ2-7; 7 bases are a match to TRBD1. With V trimmed by 4 bases and J by 3 bases, 3 bases remained unmatched. The CDR3 covers 13 residues. The germline gives CDR1 LNHDA, CDR2 SQIVND (reference sequence). CDR3: CASSRQGSYEQYF. The CDR3 DNA sequence: TGTGCCAGTAGTAGACAGGGAAGCTACGAGCAGTACTTC. Drawing the rest from reference TRBV19 and TRBJ2-7, the complete variable domain is DGGITQSPKYLFRKEGQNVTLSCEQNLNHDAMYWYRQDPGQGLRLIYYSQIVNDFQKGDIAEGYSVSREKKESFPLTVTSAQKNPTAFYLCASSRQGSYEQYFGPGTRLTVT.

The chain's CDR3 is CASSLEQGPYNEQFF. The CDR3 nucleotides read TGCGCCAGCAGCTTGGAACAGGGGCCCTACAATGAGCAGTTCTTC. The J gene is TRBJ2-1, the V gene TRBV5-1; TRBD1 matches at 7 bases. The germline V gene encodes CDR1 SGHRS and CDR2 YFSETQ. Losses at the gene ends were 0 bases for V and 2 bases for J; bases not matched to a gene: 2. The length of the CDR3 is 15 residues.

This rearrangement joins TRBV30 to TRBJ2-7; D is perhaps TRBD2 (6 bases). Germline-derived CDR1 and CDR2 are GTSNPN and SVGIG (reference sequence). The V end lost 5 bases, the J end lost 2 bases, and 13 bases lay between the germline ends. The CDR3 totals 13 residues. CDR3 in DNA: TGTGCCTGGGGTCGCGGGGTACCCTACGAGCAGTACTTC. It encodes CAWGRGVPYEQYF.

This clone has only a few counts. The chain couples TRBV18 to TRBJ1-1, with D unresolved. Between the trimmed V and J ends, which lost 4 bases and 1 base, there was a span of 4 bases. Germline values: CDR1 KGHSH, CDR2 LQKENI. The CDR3 sequence is 12 residues long. DNA for the CDR3: TGTGCCAGCTCACTACAGAACACTGAAGCTTTCTTT. As protein: CASSLQNTEAFF.

This clone was seen more than once but under ten times. The chain combines TRBV15 with TRBJ1-2; D remains unclear. The V end lost 3 bases, the J end lost 10 bases, and 12 bases lay between the germline ends. Germline V CDR1 and CDR2: LNHNV, YYDKDF (reference sequence). There are 12 residues in the CDR3. CDR3 DNA sequence: TGTGCCACCAGCAGTCCCTTCGGGGACTACACCTTC. Amino acid sequence: CATSSPFGDYTF.

V is TRBV7-9 and J is TRBJ2-3; D is undetermined. CDR3 length equals 14 residues. Trimming took off 1 base at V and 3 bases at J, with 8 bases between the two ends. The germline CDR1 and CDR2 sequences are SEHNR and FQNEAQ (reference sequence). In DNA, the CDR3 is TGTGCCAGCAGCTTAGAAAGACGAACAGATACGCAGTATTTT. Amino acid sequence: CASSLERRTDTQYF.

The V gene is TRBV5-1, the J gene TRBJ1-1, with D possibly TRBD1 on 5 matching bases. CDR3 size: 10 residues. Germline-derived CDR1 and CDR2 are SGHRS and YFSETQ. For the CDR3, the DNA is TGCCCTACAGGGAACACTGAAGCTTTCTTT. Translated: CPTGNTEAFF.

This clone was observed a handful of times. The V gene is TRBV12-5, the J gene TRBJ1-1; D is unclear. The CDR3 extends over 13 amino acids. The germline V gene has CDR1 LGHNT and CDR2 FRNRAP. Trimming cost V 6 bases and J 2 bases, with 10 bases left between them. The CDR3 sequence: CASGWGGNTEAFF. The DNA for the CDR3 is TGTGCTAGTGGGTGGGGAGGAAACACTGAAGCTTTCTTT.

This chain joins TRBV5-4 and TRBJ1-2; possible D gene TRBD1, 6 bases. V lost 0 bases and J lost 7, with 10 bases in between. CDR1 is SGHNT, CDR2 YYREEE, per germline (reference sequence). The CDR3 runs 13 residues. The CDR3 sequence: CASSLAEGGGYTF. The DNA of the CDR3 is TGTGCCAGCAGCTTGGCAGAGGGGGGTGGCTACACCTTC.

The chain couples TRBV11-2 to TRBJ2-7; a weak D match, TRBD2 (5 bases). CDR3 length equals 11 residues. V was trimmed by 5 bases and J by 4 bases, leaving 6 bases between them. Germline CDR1 SGHAT, CDR2 FQNNGV. CDR3 DNA sequence: TGTGCCAGCAGCACGGGATACGAGCAGTACTTC. Translated: CASSTGYEQYF. Drawing the rest from reference TRBV11-2 and TRBJ2-7, the complete variable domain is EAGVAQSPRYKIIEKRQSVAFWCNPISGHATLYWYQQILGQGPKLLIQFQNNGVVDDSQLPKDRFSAERLKGVDSTLKIQPAKLEDSAVYLCASSTGYEQYFGPGTRLTVT.